This T cell receptor (beta chain) stems from a study of T cell repertoires in cytomegalovirus infection. Looked up from germline, CDR1 is MNHEY and CDR2 is SMNVEV (reference sequence). V trimming: 0 bases; J trimming: 2 bases; junction bases outside the gene matches: 5. The CDR3 spans 18 residues. This clonotype occurred a few times. What it recognizes is unknown. TCRdb reprocessed the reads with MiXCR, giving one entry per CDR3 protein. The sample contains under 350,000 distinct CDR3 sequences, roughly 21% of which appear only once. The sequencing here drew on cultured PBMCs, taken from culture after CMV antigen stimulation. The clonotype comes from a human donor in good health (CMV status not recorded). Some clones in this sample may be carry-over from other donors' samples. The rearrangement links TRBV27 to TRBJ2-1; 12 positions match TRBD2. CDR3 residues: CASSLSLTSGSPYNEQFF. CDR3 sequence (DNA): TGTGCCAGCAGTTTATCTCTGACTAGCGGGAGCCCCTACAATGAGCAGTTCTTC.